Included here is one T cell receptor (beta chain) sequence, with context. Antigen unknown. This sequence may be a read error, since a much larger clone differs from it by one base. This specimen comes from a study of metastatic and nonmetastatic thyroid tumors. Study-level information: Malignant thyroid and benign thyroid patients provided blood and tumor or nodule tissue whose repertoires were compared. Findings and limits, study-wide: Malignant tumors reportedly showed significantly higher TCR beta diversity than benign nodules in both blood and tumor.

How the authors handled the data: It was from CDR3 differences across clinicopathological groups that a distant-metastasis classifier for papillary thyroid cancer was built. TCRdb recomputed clones from the PCR reads via MiXCR. These V and J calls originate from TCRdb's pipeline instead of the authors' own analysis. The sample shows about 85,000 clones, less than 10% of them seen only once. No treatment had been given to any patient before thyroid surgery. This sequence was found in a female donor with papillary thyroid cancer or a benign thyroid nodule (not recorded which). Some clones in this sample may be carry-over from other donors' samples. The material sequenced was blood.

The CDR3 is CAGSSTSGPMYF. CDR3 coding DNA: TGTGCCGGCAGTTCTACCTCCGGCCCAATGTACTTC. The rearrangement links TRBV2 to TRBJ2-5, with D unclear. This CDR3 is built from 12 residues. Looked up from germline, CDR1 is SNHLY and CDR2 is FYNNEI.